Each of the 4 T cell receptor beta chains below was sequenced from the same sample in a study of post-analysis software for immune sequencing data. Researchers reported that TCR beta cDNA libraries carried unique molecular identifiers. TCRdb reanalysed the PCR reads using MiXCR and keeps one entry per CDR3 protein. Among under 200,000 distinct CDR3 sequences listed, 35% to 40% were seen once. Sequencing used blood, obtained after autologous hematopoietic stem cell transplantation. The origin of the receptors is a girl between 5 and 17 years old with multiple sclerosis.

V usage is TRBV29-1 and J usage is TRBJ1-2, with 11 bases identical to TRBD1. CDR1 is SQVTM and CDR2 is ANQGSEA in the germline V gene. The CDR3 contains 13 residues. V trimming: 4 bases; J trimming: 3 bases; junction bases outside the gene matches: 1. The chain's CDR3 is CSVGDRGDYGYTF. CDR3 DNA sequence: TGCAGCGTTGGGGACAGGGGGGACTATGGCTACACCTTC.

The chain joins TRBV19 to TRBJ2-2; TRBD2 agrees at 9 bases. Germline trimming cut 4 bases from V and 4 bases from J; bases unmatched to any gene: 10. The germline gives CDR1 LNHDA, CDR2 SQIVND (reference sequence). The length of the CDR3 is 17 residues. The CDR3 protein is CASSNGAGGPGTGELFF. DNA for the CDR3: TGTGCCAGTAGTAACGGGGCGGGAGGGCCCGGCACCGGGGAGCTGTTTTTT.

This clonotype was detected ten times or more. The chain recombines TRBV24-1 with TRBJ2-3; 9 bases map to TRBD2. V was pared by 2 bases and J by 5 bases, with 7 bases of the junction left unmatched. This CDR3 is 16 amino acids long. Germline V CDR1 and CDR2: KGHDR, SFDVKD. The CDR3 sequence: CATSDSVAGDLDTQYF. The CDR3 region has the DNA TGTGCCACCAGTGATTCGGTAGCGGGAGACCTAGATACGCAGTATTTT.

The sample holds a few counts of this clonotype. The rearrangement links TRBV5-1 to TRBJ1-2, with TRBD1 matching 8 bases. This CDR3 is 14 amino acids long. Germline V lookup: CDR1 SGHRS, CDR2 YFSETQ. V trimming: 2 bases; J trimming: 1 base; junction bases outside the gene matches: 1. The CDR3 region has the DNA TGCGCCAGCAGCTTCACAGGGGGTAACTATGGCTACACCTTC. Protein sequence: CASSFTGGNYGYTF.